Below, 30 T cell receptor beta chains from the same sample are listed, as sequenced in a study of cytomegalovirus exposure and HLA in healthy donors. PCR employed 60 Vbeta and 13 Jbeta primers. The table came from immunoSEQ multiplex PCR; TCRdb's copy has only in-frame clones and leaves some out. Counted here are some 130,000 clones, roughly 85% occurring once; the ten biggest clones make up approximately 6.4%. Sequenced material: PBMCs. The receptors stem from a woman in her twenties or thirties in good health and CMV-seropositive.

The rearrangement uses TRBV7-9 and TRBJ1-2; 11 nucleotides match TRBD1. The CDR3 covers 16 residues. Germline lookup yields CDR1 SEHNR and CDR2 FQNEAQ (reference sequence). The V and J ends lost 3 bases and 8 bases, in that order; junction bases with no gene match: 11. The CDR3 DNA reads TGTGCCAGCAGCTTGAGACCCCCGGGACAGGGGGGAGGCTACACCTTC. Translating gives CASSLRPPGQGGGYTF.

The chain has TRBV28 and TRBJ2-1; perhaps TRBD1 as D (6 bases). Germline-derived CDR1 and CDR2 are MDHEN and SYDVKM. The CDR3 extends over 12 amino acids. Trimming pared 5 bases from V and 10 bases from J, leaving 12 bases between. CDR3 region: CASSAGQQEQFF. Written as DNA, the CDR3 is TGTGCCAGCAGTGCCGGACAGCAGGAGCAGTTCTTC.

The chain links TRBV6-6 to TRBJ1-1; D call uncertain. There are 13 residues in the CDR3. Germline V gives CDR1 MNHNY, CDR2 SVGAGI (reference sequence). V gave up 2 bases and J gave up 2 bases, with 6 bases separating them. CDR3 sequence reads: CASSYPLNTEAFF. The CDR3 coding sequence is TGTGCCAGCAGTTACCCCCTTAACACTGAAGCTTTCTTT.

V and J are TRBV7-9 and TRBJ2-7; D is unclear. The germline gives CDR1 SEHNR, CDR2 FQNEAQ (reference sequence). This CDR3 contains 13 residues. V gave up 3 bases and J gave up 5 bases, with 11 bases separating them. CDR3 region: CASSLPPAHEQYF. CDR3 sequence (DNA): TGTGCCAGCAGCTTGCCTCCCGCGCACGAGCAGTACTTC.

The chain recombines TRBV28 with TRBJ2-5; D is possibly TRBD2 (6 bases). V was clipped by 4 bases and J by 2 bases, with 11 bases between them. CDR3 size: 14 residues. The germline V gene encodes CDR1 MDHEN and CDR2 SYDVKM. The CDR3 bases are TGTGCCAGCAGTTCCCGGGACTTGCAAGAGACCCAGTACTTC. It translates to CASSSRDLQETQYF.

The chain couples TRBV7-9 to TRBJ2-5; D unresolved. The CDR3 covers 11 residues. CDR1 is SEHNR, CDR2 FQNEAQ, per germline (reference sequence). V was trimmed by 4 bases and J by 7 bases, leaving 7 bases between them. Here the CDR3 reads CASSSGWTQYF. CDR3 DNA sequence: TGTGCCAGCAGCTCCGGGTGGACCCAGTACTTC.

The chain employs TRBV5-1 and TRBJ1-2; 7 nucleotides align to TRBD1. The CDR3 consists of 15 residues. The V gene end was trimmed by 4 bases and the J gene end by 4 bases; junction bases not matched to a gene: 10. CDR1 SGHRS and CDR2 YFSETQ come from the germline V gene. CDR3 in DNA: TGCGCCAGCAGCGCCTACGACAGGGCTGGCTATGGCTACACCTTC. Residues: CASSAYDRAGYGYTF.

Concerning this clone: This CDR3 is also generated by other DNA sequences in the sample. The J gene is TRBJ1-1, the V gene TRBV7-9; D gene unclear. CDR1 SEHNR and CDR2 FQNEAQ come from the germline V gene (reference sequence). V was cut by 1 base and J by 0 bases, with 6 bases left in between. This CDR3 region has 14 residues. The DNA of the CDR3 is TGTGCCAGCAGCTTAGGACAAATGAACACTGAAGCTTTCTTT. Translating gives CASSLGQMNTEAFF.

The chain combines TRBV4-1 with TRBJ1-1, with 9 bases matching TRBD1. V lost 1 base to trimming and J lost 5 bases; unmatched junction nucleotides: 5. The CDR3 has 15 residues. CDR1 and CDR2 (germline): MGHRA, YSYEKL. In nucleotides, the CDR3 is TGCGCCAGCAGCCAAGCGCACAGGGGGCGAACTGAAGCTTTCTTT. Translating it yields CASSQAHRGRTEAFF.

The genes are TRBV18 and TRBJ1-4; D gene unclear. The germline V and J ends were trimmed by 6 bases and 1 base, with 9 bases remaining between them. CDR3 length: 14 residues. Germline V gene data show CDR1 as KGHSH and CDR2 as LQKENI. Here the CDR3 DNA reads TGTGCCAGCTCTTCAGGTGGAACTAATGAAAAACTGTTTTTT. It encodes CASSSGGTNEKLFF.

Only a few counts were recorded for this clone. The same CDR3 can be traced to other DNA sequences in this sample. The genes are TRBV18 and TRBJ1-5; 9 bases fit TRBD1. CDR1 KGHSH and CDR2 LQKENI come from the germline V gene. V dropped 3 bases and J dropped 5; count of bases not matched to a gene: 2. The CDR3 is 14 residues long. CDR3 in amino acids: CASSPGQGDQPQHF. CDR3 bases: TGTGCCAGCTCACCGGGACAGGGAGATCAGCCCCAGCATTTT.

The chain couples TRBV18 to TRBJ2-7, with TRBD2 identical over 10 bases. CDR3 length equals 15 residues. Per the germline V gene, CDR1 is KGHSH and CDR2 is LQKENI. V lost 3 bases to trimming and J lost 3 bases; unmatched junction nucleotides: 5. Here the CDR3 reads CASSPATSGDYEQYF. The CDR3 coding sequence is TGTGCCAGCTCACCGGCCACTAGCGGGGACTACGAGCAGTACTTC.

The chain links TRBV5-4 to TRBJ1-6, with a weak D call TRBD1 (5 bases). V dropped 7 bases and J dropped 13 bases, with 21 bases sitting between them. From germline, CDR1 is SGHNT and CDR2 YYREEE (reference sequence). The CDR3 has 14 residues. CDR3 DNA: TGTGCCAGCTCGACTTGGGGGGGGGTTCAGCCCCTCCACTTT. Residues: CASSTWGGVQPLHF.

The chain joins TRBV30 to TRBJ2-1, with D possibly being TRBD2 (5 bases). CDR1 and CDR2 from the germline V gene are GTSNPN and SVGIG (reference sequence). Trimming removed 3 bases at V and 5 bases at J, with 14 bases between. The CDR3 covers 14 residues. This CDR3 is CAWRDSQAHNEQFF. CDR3 coding DNA: TGTGCCTGGAGGGACTCACAAGCACACAATGAGCAGTTCTTC.

This chain joins TRBV19 and TRBJ2-7; 10 bases align to TRBD1. This CDR3 has 12 amino acids. After removal of 9 bases from V and 7 bases from J, the junction contained 6 bases not matched to a gene. Germline CDR1 reads LNHDA; CDR2 reads SQIVND (reference sequence). CDR3 in DNA: TGTGCCAGGTTCAGGGACAGGGGAGAGCAGTACTTC. This translates into CARFRDRGEQYF.

The V call is TRBV19, the J call TRBJ1-1; a weak D match, TRBD1 (6 bases). Germline lookup yields CDR1 LNHDA and CDR2 SQIVND (reference sequence). This CDR3 region has 13 residues. Trimming pared 4 bases from V and 5 bases from J, leaving 11 bases between. CDR3: CASSTTGRTEAFF. The CDR3 region has the DNA TGTGCCAGTAGTACGACAGGTCGGACTGAAGCTTTCTTT.

V usage is TRBV11-3 and J usage is TRBJ2-1, with 10 bases that match TRBD1. This CDR3 spans 15 amino acids. V lost 1 base and J lost 9; bases outside the gene matches: 6. Germline-derived CDR1 and CDR2 are SGHNT and YENEEA. The CDR3 protein is CASSLGQGARGEQFF. The CDR3 bases are TGTGCCAGCAGCTTAGGACAGGGGGCGCGAGGTGAGCAGTTCTTC. The whole variable domain, filled in from reference TRBV11-3 and TRBJ2-1, reads EAGVVQSPRYKIIEKKQPVAFWCNPISGHNTLYWYLQNLGQGPELLIRYENEEAVDDSQLPKDRFSAERLKGVDSTLKIQPAELGDSAVYLCASSLGQGARGEQFFGPGTRLTVL.

The chain uses TRBV30 and TRBJ1-3; D call uncertain. V dropped 1 base and J dropped 0 bases, with 13 bases sitting between them. CDR1 GTSNPN and CDR2 SVGIG come from the germline V gene (reference sequence). CDR3 length: 16 amino acids. CDR3 coding DNA: TGTGCCTGGAGTGCGGGTCTTCCTTTCTCTGGAAACACCATATATTTT. It yields the protein CAWSAGLPFSGNTIYF.

The gene calls are TRBV29-1 and TRBJ2-1; D is perhaps TRBD2 (5 bases). V lost 4 bases to trimming and J lost 6 bases, with 16 bases between them. This CDR3 has 14 amino acids. CDR1 SQVTM and CDR2 ANQGSEA come from the germline V gene. CDR3 nucleotides: TGCAGCGTTGTGATGTGGGCCCGGGGCAATGAGCAGTTCTTC. Protein sequence: CSVVMWARGNEQFF.

This rearrangement joins TRBV18 to TRBJ2-5; D is unresolved. The DNA end lines up better with TRBJ2-7; the J call may be wrong. Germline assignment: CDR1 KGHSH and CDR2 LQKENI. The CDR3 spans 11 residues. The CDR3 DNA is TGTGCCAGCACGAATTCCTACGAGCAGTACTTC. It encodes CASTNSYEQYF.

V and J are TRBV7-9 and TRBJ1-4; 7 positions agree with TRBD1. J was trimmed by 3 bases and V by 5 bases; bases with no gene match: 3. In germline, CDR1 is SEHNR, CDR2 FQNEAQ (reference sequence). This CDR3 has 14 residues. The CDR3 DNA reads TGTGCCAGCAGCCTTGGGACAGCTAATGAAAAACTGTTTTTT. Amino acid sequence: CASSLGTANEKLFF.

For this clone: The junction does not match germline at one end; this may be a read error. The chain is built from TRBV6-6 and TRBJ1-5; 11 bases are shared with TRBD1. The CDR3 totals 16 residues. The V gene's germline CDR1 is MNHNY and CDR2 SVGAGI (reference sequence). DNA of the CDR3: TGTGTCAGCAGTTACCACGGACAGGGGGCGAATCAGCCCCAGCATTTT. Protein: CVSSYHGQGANQPQHF.

This clone has just a few counts. The J gene is TRBJ2-5, the V gene TRBV13; TRBD2 matches 14 bases. The CDR3 extends over 17 amino acids. J was trimmed by 2 bases and V by 5 bases; bases with no gene match: 7. Germline lookup yields CDR1 PRHDT and CDR2 FYEKMQ (reference sequence). The CDR3 spells CASSLGLAGGVQETQYF. The DNA of the CDR3 is TGTGCCAGCAGCCTTGGACTAGCGGGAGGTGTACAAGAGACCCAGTACTTC.

The V call is TRBV5-6, the J call TRBJ1-2, with TRBD1 matching 7 bases. Looked up from germline, CDR1 is SGHDT and CDR2 is YYEEEE. The CDR3 consists of 17 residues. The trim removed 4 bases at V and 2 bases at J, leaving 14 bases unmatched. As DNA, the CDR3 is TGTGCCAGCAGCGGCATTCCCGGGACAGTCTTAAACTATGGCTACACCTTC. Its translation is CASSGIPGTVLNYGYTF.

This chain joins TRBV29-1 and TRBJ1-1; D is undetermined. The germline CDR1 and CDR2 sequences are SQVTM and ANQGSEA. The CDR3 has 15 residues. Trimming took off 0 bases at V and 4 bases at J, with 15 bases between the two ends. This CDR3 is CSVEERTSGSTEAFF. The DNA for the CDR3 is TGCAGCGTTGAAGAAAGGACCTCTGGGAGCACTGAAGCTTTCTTT.

V gene TRBV5-6 combines with J gene TRBJ1-1; D is unclear. The CDR3 has 13 residues. Germline lookup yields CDR1 SGHDT and CDR2 YYEEEE. The V and J ends lost 0 bases and 8 bases respectively, with 11 bases between them. This chain's CDR3 is CASSLERRGEAFF. The DNA for the CDR3 is TGTGCCAGCAGCTTGGAGAGGCGTGGGGAAGCTTTCTTT.

This clone was recorded a few times. The V gene is TRBV7-9, the J gene TRBJ1-2; no reliable D call. Germline CDR1 is SEHNR and CDR2 is FQNEAQ (reference sequence). The length of the CDR3 is 13 residues. V was pared by 1 base and J by 5 bases, with 8 bases between. CDR3 sequence reads: CASSLGQLYGYTF. The CDR3 nucleotides are TGTGCCAGCAGCTTAGGTCAGTTATATGGCTACACCTTC.

This clone was counted only a few times. The chain combines TRBV2 with TRBJ2-7; D call uncertain. Deletions cut 4 bases from V and 6 bases from J, with 7 bases between. Per the germline V gene, CDR1 is SNHLY and CDR2 is FYNNEI. The CDR3 has 11 amino acids. CDR3 DNA: TGTGCCAGCAGTGGTCGTAGCGAGCAGTACTTC. As protein: CASSGRSEQYF.

V is TRBV5-6 and J is TRBJ2-1; the D gene is possibly TRBD1 (5 bases). The V gene's germline CDR1 is SGHDT and CDR2 YYEEEE. This CDR3 has 13 residues. V lost 4 bases, J lost 3 bases, and 8 bases lay in between. CDR3 sequence reads: CASSLRDYNEQFF. Here the CDR3 DNA reads TGTGCCAGCAGCCTCAGGGACTACAATGAGCAGTTCTTC.

This clone occurred once. V gene TRBV18 combines with J gene TRBJ2-6, with D perhaps matching TRBD2 (5 bases). Germline V gene lookup returns CDR1 KGHSH and CDR2 LQKENI. V lost 0 bases, J lost 4 bases, and 16 bases lay in between. This CDR3 spans 18 amino acids. CDR3 amino acids: CASSPPLGLPGGANVLTF. The CDR3 region has the DNA TGTGCCAGCTCACCACCATTAGGACTCCCCGGAGGGGCCAACGTCCTGACTTTC.